This T cell receptor (beta chain) was captured by sequencing in a study of T cell responses to AZD1222 COVID-19 vaccine. General observations from the study: Baseline seropositivity characterized only a handful of AZD1222 recipients. CD4 TCRs linked to vaccination spanned spike, dominating at 160-218 and 743-854. None of the repertoires were sampled until the peak T cell response had passed. Recipients of two AZD1222 doses showed rising Spike-specific TCR breadth and depth.

Concerning this clone: The antigen remains undetermined.

Profiling relied on immunoSEQ multiplex PCR, and the TCRdb table lists in-frame clones only, not all of them. The table shows roughly 150,000 clones, with around 93% occurring only once. J lost 2 bases, V lost 5 bases, and 8 bases had no gene match. Germline lookup yields CDR1 LNHDA and CDR2 SQIVND (reference sequence). The CDR3 has 16 residues. The input for sequencing was peripheral blood, taken on day 0 of AZD1222 vaccination. The sequence was obtained from an adult in good health. The V call is TRBV19, the J call TRBJ1-3; TRBD1 matches 8 bases. The CDR3 is CASSRYRGRTGNTIYF. Written as DNA, the CDR3 is TGTGCCAGTAGTCGTTACAGGGGGAGGACTGGAAACACCATATATTTT.